This T cell receptor (beta chain) was found in a study of blood T cell repertoires in COVID-19. Study as a whole: T cells, B-cell-depleted T cells, or PBMCs provided the cDNA or gDNA that served as material.

A word on this clone: Compared with germline, one end of the junction differs, possibly owing to a read error. The sample holds other DNA sequences that translate to the same CDR3.

Under the authors' procedure: Researchers report that nucleated cell counts were estimated from reference gene primer amplification. The assay was immunoSEQ multiplex PCR, and TCRdb's table has in-frame clones only and misses some. D and trimming were read from the DNA, whereas the V and J calls and clone size are those reported in that table. The sample gives some 64,000 clones, approximately 88% of which show up once; roughly 15% is in the top ten. Seattle's cohort entered during active infection and was followed longitudinally. The CDR3 totals 15 residues. CDR1 SGDLS and CDR2 YYNGEE come from the germline V gene.

Sequencing was performed on peripheral blood. This chain uses TRBV9 with TRBJ1-2; D might be TRBD1 (5 bases). The receptor's source is a man between 60 and 75 years old with COVID-19, enrolled during active disease. In DNA form, the CDR3 reads TGTGCCAGCAGTGTAGAAGGCAGGGCAAACTATGGCTACACCTTC. Its translation is CASSVEGRANYGYTF.